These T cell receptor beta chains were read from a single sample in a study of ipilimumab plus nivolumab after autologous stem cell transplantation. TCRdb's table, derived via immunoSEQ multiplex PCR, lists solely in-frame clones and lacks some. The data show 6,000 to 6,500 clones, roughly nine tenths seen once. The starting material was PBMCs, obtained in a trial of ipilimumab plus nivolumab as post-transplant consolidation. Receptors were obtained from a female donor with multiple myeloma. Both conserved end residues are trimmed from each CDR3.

CDR3: ASSTGDRFSNYGYT
length: 14
J: TRBJ1-2
V: TRBV11-2

CDR3: ASSLENIANTGELF
length: 14
J: TRBJ2-2
V: TRBV5-1

CDR3: ASSSTGGRGTNEQF
length: 14
J: TRBJ2-1
V: TRBV28

CDR3: ASSPGTANEKLF
length: 12
J: TRBJ1-4
V: TRBV5-1

CDR3: ASSQGADTQY
length: 10
J: TRBJ2-3
V: TRBV18

CDR3: ASSELTGNYGYT
length: 12
J: TRBJ1-2
V: TRBV6-1

CDR3: ASSIVSGNYGYT
length: 12
J: TRBJ1-2
V: TRBV19

CDR3: ASSFRTGEKLF
length: 11
J: TRBJ1-4
V: TRBV11-2

CDR3: ASSYIQGAHTQY
length: 12
J: TRBJ2-3
V: TRBV6-5

CDR3: SAIGTGTTDTQY
length: 12
J: TRBJ2-3
V: TRBV29-1

CDR3: ASSENTGTGNEKLF
length: 14
J: TRBJ1-4
V: TRBV5-1

CDR3: ASSKNRGKEAF
length: 11
J: TRBJ1-1
V: TRBV19

CDR3: ASNLWTATEAF
length: 11
J: TRBJ1-1
V: TRBV6-1

CDR3: ASSYSIPGGGYT
length: 12
J: TRBJ1-2
V: TRBV6-5

CDR3: ASSSGRDAGTGYT
length: 13
J: TRBJ1-2
V: TRBV7-3

CDR3: ASSGTSGSYNEQF
length: 13
J: TRBJ2-1
V: TRBV6-1

CDR3: SAMESYEQY
length: 9
J: TRBJ2-7
V: TRBV20-1

CDR3: ASSSSREGGPLSGANVLT
length: 18
J: TRBJ2-6
V: TRBV19

CDR3: ASSSDRFRETQY
length: 12
J: TRBJ2-5
V: TRBV7-2

CDR3: ASSSDRGIYSNQPQH
length: 15
J: TRBJ1-5
V: TRBV7-9

CDR3: ASSGVASSYEQY
length: 12
J: TRBJ2-7
V: TRBV6-5

CDR3: ASSPNRVDTQY
length: 11
J: TRBJ2-3
V: TRBV6-4

CDR3: ASSQGLAGAPSRELF
length: 15
J: TRBJ2-2
V: TRBV4-3

CDR3: ASSQDRRLAGREQF
length: 14
J: TRBJ2-1
V: TRBV4-3

CDR3: ASSLRPSGTGYSDTQY
length: 16
J: TRBJ2-3
V: TRBV27

CDR3: ASGALAGYANEQF
length: 13
J: TRBJ2-1
V: TRBV6-1

CDR3: ASSSRH
length: 6
J: TRBJ2-3
V: TRBV21-1

CDR3: AVLAGVATDTQY
length: 12
J: TRBJ2-3
V: TRBV2

CDR3: ASSVATDTQY
length: 10
J: TRBJ2-3
V: TRBV2

CDR3: ASSAGTFSTDTQY
length: 13
J: TRBJ2-3
V: TRBV2

CDR3: ASSPGTLGYEQY
length: 12
J: TRBJ2-7
V: TRBV7-1

CDR3: ATSREGHEQF
length: 10
J: TRBJ2-1
V: TRBV15

CDR3: ASSLHAGYTEAF
length: 12
J: TRBJ1-1
V: TRBV5-1

CDR3: ASSLGGPDTQY
length: 11
J: TRBJ2-3
V: TRBV11-2

CDR3: SGAQPDTQY
length: 9
J: TRBJ2-3
V: TRBV29-1

CDR3: ASSLQGQGYTEAF
length: 13
J: TRBJ1-1
V: TRBV6-6

CDR3: ASSATGTGIQPQH
length: 13
J: TRBJ1-5
V: TRBV7-9

CDR3: ASTPFGISYEQY
length: 12
J: -
V: TRBV11-2

CDR3: ASSPTSIQGSGANVLT
length: 16
J: TRBJ2-6
V: TRBV4-3

CDR3: ASSRYYGYT
length: 9
J: TRBJ1-2
V: TRBV28

CDR3: ASSHGGTSGAYEQY
length: 14
J: TRBJ2-7
V: TRBV4-2

CDR3: ATSTGTGGRHIAF
length: 13
J: TRBJ1-1
V: TRBV15

CDR3: ASSSPPGGGRTDTQY
length: 15
J: TRBJ2-3
V: TRBV28

CDR3: ASRRAGGYTEAF
length: 12
J: TRBJ1-1
V: TRBV11-2

CDR3: SARENNEQF
length: 9
J: TRBJ2-1
V: TRBV20-1

CDR3: ASSSRQGNSEQY
length: 12
J: TRBJ2-7
V: TRBV5-1

CDR3: ASRGPGQGIYEQY
length: 13
J: TRBJ2-7
V: TRBV11-2

CDR3: ASSAASGRSGELF
length: 13
J: TRBJ2-2
V: TRBV11-3

CDR3: SVEVATLGTEAF
length: 12
J: TRBJ1-1
V: TRBV29-1

CDR3: ASSTTGSLAGAAENTGELF
length: 19
J: TRBJ2-2
V: TRBV2

CDR3: ASSSQPSGMQY
length: 11
J: TRBJ2-3
V: TRBV9

CDR3: ASSLTGGNSGNTIY
length: 14
J: TRBJ1-3
V: TRBV7-3

CDR3: ASRQTGKGDSNQPQH
length: 15
J: TRBJ1-5
V: TRBV28

CDR3: ASSLWVGDRNNEQF
length: 14
J: TRBJ2-1
V: TRBV5-1

CDR3: ALSTGYNTEAF
length: 11
J: TRBJ1-1
V: TRBV30

CDR3: ASSQNAGTYQETQY
length: 14
J: TRBJ2-5
V: TRBV14

CDR3: ATSPTGIGGNEQF
length: 13
J: TRBJ2-1
V: TRBV6-5

CDR3: ASSLKRKAEAF
length: 11
J: TRBJ1-1
V: TRBV27